This T cell receptor (beta chain) was sequenced for a study of blood T cell repertoires in COVID-19. Study-level background: From the United States, Italy and Spain came samples of acute and convalescent COVID-19.

This clone has just a few counts. Sequencing used immunoSEQ multiplex PCR; TCRdb keeps in-frame clones, though not all of them. Counted here are 250,000 to 350,000 clones, more than 70% occurring once; the ten biggest clones make up around 1.2%. The germline V and J ends were trimmed by 3 bases and 4 bases, with 15 bases remaining between them. This CDR3 spans 16 amino acids. The germline CDR1 and CDR2 sequences are MGHRA and YSYEKL. The sequencing sample was made of peripheral blood. The TCR comes from a woman aged 45-60 years with acute or convalescent COVID-19. The J gene is TRBJ1-4, the V gene TRBV4-1; no clear D. The DNA of the CDR3 is TGCGCCAGCAGCCAGACCCTGGGCCAGTTTAATGAAAAACTGTTTTTT. It translates to CASSQTLGQFNEKLFF.